The rows below give T cell receptor beta chains drawn from one sample of a study of blood T cell repertoires in COVID-19. Libraries were prepared by immunoSEQ multiplex PCR; TCRdb keeps only in-frame clonotypes and omits some of them. Of around 250,000 clones listed, over 70% are singletons. The sample was peripheral blood. The receptors come from a man older than 75 with acute or convalescent COVID-19. Each CDR3 is given without its conserved first and last residue. Fields, in order: CDR3 protein, V gene.

CDR3aa: ASSLAPVGTTNSPLH
v_gene: TRBV7-6

CDR3aa: ASSPGTQNYGYT
v_gene: TRBV7-2

CDR3aa: ASSSVQIKNIQY
v_gene: TRBV5-6

CDR3aa: ASSPSPGAGGTRTQY
v_gene: TRBV7-7

CDR3aa: ASSELRGANVLT
v_gene: TRBV2

CDR3aa: ASSKGQMYNSPLH
v_gene: TRBV6-5

CDR3aa: ASSRAQGAKNIQY
v_gene: TRBV3-1/TRBV3-2

CDR3aa: ASLTGGWNSPLH
v_gene: TRBV6-5

CDR3aa: ASSKPPGLAGSSSYNEQF
v_gene: TRBV7-9

CDR3aa: ASSSGLRWADTQY
v_gene: TRBV7-2

CDR3aa: ASSQDSSGSFYETQY
v_gene: TRBV4-2

CDR3aa: ASQPGDYTGELF
v_gene: TRBV6-5

CDR3aa: ATSESARREQF
v_gene: TRBV24-1

CDR3aa: AASPLGYEQY
v_gene: TRBV10-3

CDR3aa: ASSYSSPEKTQY
v_gene: TRBV6-5

CDR3aa: ASSPPGPGLAGNEQF
v_gene: TRBV18

CDR3aa: ASSLPQLVAEQF
v_gene: TRBV28